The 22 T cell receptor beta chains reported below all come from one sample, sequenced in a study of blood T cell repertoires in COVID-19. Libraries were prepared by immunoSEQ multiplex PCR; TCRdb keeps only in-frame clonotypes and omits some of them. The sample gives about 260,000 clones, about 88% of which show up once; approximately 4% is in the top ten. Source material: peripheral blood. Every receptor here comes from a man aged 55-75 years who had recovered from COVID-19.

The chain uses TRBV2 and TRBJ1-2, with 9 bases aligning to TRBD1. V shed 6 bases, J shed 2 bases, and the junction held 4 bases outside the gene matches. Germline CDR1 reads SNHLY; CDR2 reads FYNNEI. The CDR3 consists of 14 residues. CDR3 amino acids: CASRDRGSNYGYTF. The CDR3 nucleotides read TGTGCCAGCAGGGACAGGGGCAGCAACTATGGCTACACCTTC. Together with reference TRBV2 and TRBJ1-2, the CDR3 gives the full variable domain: EPEVTQTPSHQVTQMGQEVILRCVPISNHLYFYWYRQILGQKVEFLVSFYNNEISEKSEIFDDQFSVERPDGSNFTLKIRSTKLEDSAMYFCASRDRGSNYGYTFGSGTRLTVV.

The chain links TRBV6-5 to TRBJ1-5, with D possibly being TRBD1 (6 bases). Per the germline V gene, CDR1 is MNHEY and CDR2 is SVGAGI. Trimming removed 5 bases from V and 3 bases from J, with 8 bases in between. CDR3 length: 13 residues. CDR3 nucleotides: TGTGCCAGCAGTCGACAGGTCAATCAGCCCCAGCATTTT. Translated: CASSRQVNQPQHF.

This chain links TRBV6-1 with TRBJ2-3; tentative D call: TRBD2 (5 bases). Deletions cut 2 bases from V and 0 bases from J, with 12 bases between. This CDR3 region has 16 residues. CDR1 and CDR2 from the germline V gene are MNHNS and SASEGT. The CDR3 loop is CASSENSGLSTDTQYF. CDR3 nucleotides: TGTGCCAGCAGTGAAAACAGCGGACTCAGCACAGATACGCAGTATTTT.

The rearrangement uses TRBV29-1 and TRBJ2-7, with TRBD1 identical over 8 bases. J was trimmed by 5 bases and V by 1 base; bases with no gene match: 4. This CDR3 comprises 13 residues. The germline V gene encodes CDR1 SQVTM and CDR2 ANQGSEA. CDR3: CSVEGRGLHEQYF. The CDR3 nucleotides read TGCAGCGTTGAAGGCAGGGGGCTCCACGAGCAGTACTTC.

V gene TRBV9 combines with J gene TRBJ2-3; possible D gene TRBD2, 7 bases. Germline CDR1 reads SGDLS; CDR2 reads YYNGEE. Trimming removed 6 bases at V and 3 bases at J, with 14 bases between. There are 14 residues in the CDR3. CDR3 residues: CASTVGGLTDTQYF. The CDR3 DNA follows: TGTGCCAGCACGGTGGGGGGGCTAACAGATACGCAGTATTTT. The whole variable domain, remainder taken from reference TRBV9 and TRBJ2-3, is DSGVTQTPKHLITATGQRVTLRCSPRSGDLSVYWYQQSLDQGLQFLIQYYNGEERAKGNILERFSAQQFPDLHSELNLSSLELGDSALYFCASTVGGLTDTQYFGPGTRLTVL.

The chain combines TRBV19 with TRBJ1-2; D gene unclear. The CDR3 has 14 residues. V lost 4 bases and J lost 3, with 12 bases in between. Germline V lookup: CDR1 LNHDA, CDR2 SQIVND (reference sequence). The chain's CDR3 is CASSSFASYYGYTF. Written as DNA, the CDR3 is TGTGCCAGTAGTAGCTTTGCGTCCTACTATGGCTACACCTTC.

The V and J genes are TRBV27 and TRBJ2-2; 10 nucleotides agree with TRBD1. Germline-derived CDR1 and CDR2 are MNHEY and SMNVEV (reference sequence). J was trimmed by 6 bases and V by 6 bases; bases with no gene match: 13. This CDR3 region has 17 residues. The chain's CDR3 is CASSHQVGTGEAGELFF. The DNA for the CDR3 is TGTGCCAGCAGCCATCAAGTCGGGACAGGGGAGGCCGGGGAGCTGTTTTTT.

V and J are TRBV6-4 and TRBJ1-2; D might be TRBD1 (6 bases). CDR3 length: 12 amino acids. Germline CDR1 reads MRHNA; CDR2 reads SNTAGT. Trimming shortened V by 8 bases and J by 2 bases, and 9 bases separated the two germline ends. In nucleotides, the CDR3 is TGTGCCAGCCAGGGGCCGAACTATGGCTACACCTTC. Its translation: CASQGPNYGYTF.

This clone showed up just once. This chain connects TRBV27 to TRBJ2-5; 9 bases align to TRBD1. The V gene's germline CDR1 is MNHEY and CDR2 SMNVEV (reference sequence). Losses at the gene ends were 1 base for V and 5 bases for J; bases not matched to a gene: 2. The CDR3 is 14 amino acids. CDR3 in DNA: TGTGCCAGCAGTTTATGGGGGACAGGGGAGACCCAGTACTTC. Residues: CASSLWGTGETQYF.

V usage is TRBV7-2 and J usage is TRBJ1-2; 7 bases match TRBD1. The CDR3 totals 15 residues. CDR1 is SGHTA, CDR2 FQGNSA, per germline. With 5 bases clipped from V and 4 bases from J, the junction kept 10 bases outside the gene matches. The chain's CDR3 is CASSPPPGQSYGYTF. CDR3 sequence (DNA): TGTGCCAGCAGCCCTCCACCGGGACAGAGCTATGGCTACACCTTC.

CDR3: CASSDRYSGNTIYF. Here the CDR3 DNA reads TGTGCCAGCTCAGACAGATACTCTGGAAACACCATATATTTT. This chain joins TRBV18 and TRBJ1-3, with D possibly matching TRBD1 (5 bases). The germline gives CDR1 KGHSH, CDR2 LQKENI. Trimming left V 5 bases short and J 0 bases short, with 8 bases between. This CDR3 is built from 14 residues.

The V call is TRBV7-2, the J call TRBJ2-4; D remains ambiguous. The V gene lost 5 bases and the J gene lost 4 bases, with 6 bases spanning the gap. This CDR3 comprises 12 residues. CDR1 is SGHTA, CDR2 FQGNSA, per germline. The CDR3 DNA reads TGTGCCAGCAGCCATCAAAAAAACATTCAGTACTTC. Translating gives CASSHQKNIQYF.

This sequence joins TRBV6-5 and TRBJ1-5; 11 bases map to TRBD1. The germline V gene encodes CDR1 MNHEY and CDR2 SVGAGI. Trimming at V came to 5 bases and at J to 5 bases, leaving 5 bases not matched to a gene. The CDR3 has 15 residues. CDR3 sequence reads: CASSKGTGGDQPQHF. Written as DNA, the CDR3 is TGTGCCAGCAGTAAGGGGACAGGGGGTGATCAGCCCCAGCATTTT.

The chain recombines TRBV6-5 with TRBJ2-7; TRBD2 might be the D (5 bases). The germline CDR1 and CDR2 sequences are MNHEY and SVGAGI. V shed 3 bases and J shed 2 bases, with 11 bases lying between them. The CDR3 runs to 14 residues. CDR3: CASSYRGPPYEQYF. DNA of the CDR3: TGTGCCAGCAGTTATAGAGGGCCCCCCTACGAGCAGTACTTC.

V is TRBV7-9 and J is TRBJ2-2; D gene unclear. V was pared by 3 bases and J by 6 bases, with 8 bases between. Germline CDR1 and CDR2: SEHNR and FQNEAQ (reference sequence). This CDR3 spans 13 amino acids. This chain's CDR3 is CASSFDISGELFF. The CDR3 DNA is TGTGCCAGCAGCTTCGACATATCCGGGGAGCTGTTTTTT. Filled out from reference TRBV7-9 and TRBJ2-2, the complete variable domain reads DTGVSQNPRHKITKRGQNVTFRCDPISEHNRLYWYRQTLGQGPEFLTYFQNEAQLEKSRLLSDRFSAERPKGSFSTLEIQRTEQGDSAMYLCASSFDISGELFFGEGSRLTVL.

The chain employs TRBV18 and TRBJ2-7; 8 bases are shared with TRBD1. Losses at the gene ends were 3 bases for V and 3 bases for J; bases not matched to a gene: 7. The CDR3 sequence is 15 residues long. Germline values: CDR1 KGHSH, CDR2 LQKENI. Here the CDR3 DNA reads TGTGCCAGCTCACCGTTTTCCGGACAGGGCTACGAGCAGTACTTC. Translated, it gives CASSPFSGQGYEQYF.

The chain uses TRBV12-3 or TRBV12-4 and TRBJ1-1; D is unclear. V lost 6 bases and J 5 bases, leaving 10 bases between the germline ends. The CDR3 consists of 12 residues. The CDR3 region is CASSQAGTEAFF. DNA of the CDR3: TGTGCCAGCAGCCAGGCGGGGACTGAAGCTTTCTTT.

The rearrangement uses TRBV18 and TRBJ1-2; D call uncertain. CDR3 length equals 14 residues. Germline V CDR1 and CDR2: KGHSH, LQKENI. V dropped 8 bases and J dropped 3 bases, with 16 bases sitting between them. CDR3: CASKREALDYGYTF. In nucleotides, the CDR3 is TGTGCCAGCAAACGCGAGGCATTGGACTATGGCTACACCTTC.

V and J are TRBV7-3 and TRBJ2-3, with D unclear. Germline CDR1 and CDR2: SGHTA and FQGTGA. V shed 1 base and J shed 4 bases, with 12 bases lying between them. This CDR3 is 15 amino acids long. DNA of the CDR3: TGTGCCAGCAGCTTAATTAGTTCTAGTTCAGATACGCAGTATTTT. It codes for CASSLISSSSDTQYF.

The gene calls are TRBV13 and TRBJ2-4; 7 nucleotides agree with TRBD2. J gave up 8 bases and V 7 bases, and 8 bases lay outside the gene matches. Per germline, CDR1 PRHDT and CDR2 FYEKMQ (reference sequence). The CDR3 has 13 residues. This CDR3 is CASNSRAGDIQYF. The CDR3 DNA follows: TGTGCCAGCAACTCCCGGGCGGGGGACATTCAGTACTTC.

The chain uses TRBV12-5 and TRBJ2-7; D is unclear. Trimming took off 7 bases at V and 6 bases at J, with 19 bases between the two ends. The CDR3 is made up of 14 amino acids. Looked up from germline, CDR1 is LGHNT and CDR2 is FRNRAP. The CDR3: CASAARGLPVEQYF. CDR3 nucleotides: TGTGCTAGTGCCGCACGTGGTCTTCCAGTCGAGCAGTACTTC. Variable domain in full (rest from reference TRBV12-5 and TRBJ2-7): DARVTQTPRHKVTEMGQEVTMRCQPILGHNTVFWYRQTMMQGLELLAYFRNRAPLDDSGMPKDRFSAEMPDATLATLKIQPSEPRDSAVYFCASAARGLPVEQYFGPGTRLTVT.

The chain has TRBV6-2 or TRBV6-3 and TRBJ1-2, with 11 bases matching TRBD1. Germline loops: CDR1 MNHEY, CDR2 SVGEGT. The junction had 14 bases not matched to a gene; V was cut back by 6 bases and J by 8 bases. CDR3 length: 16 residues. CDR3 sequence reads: CASSRGVGQGARGYTF. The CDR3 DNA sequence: TGTGCCAGCAGCCGAGGCGTAGGACAGGGGGCACGAGGCTACACCTTC.